The subject of this entry is one T cell receptor beta chain. No antigen is known for it. The record has no base qualities; no much larger clone is one base away. Reading the germline V gene (reference sequence) gives CDR1 SGHNT and CDR2 YYREEE. V has 4 bases trimmed and J has 7 bases trimmed; junction bases matching no gene number 8. The CDR3 spans 16 residues, from the cysteine through the phenylalanine. Solely the CDR3 DNA is kept, with 48 bases framed from the first base. A case-control design nested within a healthcare worker cohort in London, UK, was used, with weekly nasopharyngeal swab PCR tests and blood sampling performed. Healthcare workers were recruited between 23 and 31 March 2020, during the week of the UK lockdown, and were followed weekly for up to about 15 weeks. The method was 5' RACE. The sequencer was a NextSeq 500. To correct for sequencing error and PCR bias, the TCR library protocol tagged individual cDNA molecules with unique molecular identifiers. Both TCR alpha and beta chains were sequenced, and tight co-correlation was observed between alpha and beta sequence abundances in each sample. The published analysis was carried out like this. Decombinator V4 was used to perform V gene, J gene and CDR3 annotation of TCR sequences. Expanded TCRs were defined as changing significantly between any two time points under a Poisson model with p below 0.0001. TCR abundances were normalised to the total number of TCRs sequenced per sample and were expressed as counts per million. TRAV1-2 paired with TRAJ12, TRAJ20 or TRAJ33 defined MAIT TCRs, while TRAV10 paired with TRAJ18 defined iNKT TCRs. VDJdb, accessed on 1 November 2021, was searched for TCRs annotated for CMV, EBV and SARS-CoV-2, and TCRs annotated for more than one antigen were excluded. The public reads were quality trimmed at Q25 with fastp and then assembled into clones with MiXCR by TCRdb, keeping productive beta chains. Merged by CDR3 protein, the rows form single entries marked with the most common genes and DNA. These V and J calls derive from TCRdb rather than the authors' analysis. For this sample there are under 85,000 distinct CDR3 sequences; about 14% appear just once. Clones ranked in the top ten supply 3.9% of the sample.

These data come from a study of early T cells in non-severe SARS-CoV-2 infection listed by TCRdb under 2021. In the study overall: Because TCR sequencing was done on bulk RNA from unsorted whole blood, the alpha and beta chains could not be paired.

On the study overall, not on this receptor specifically: VDJdb matching was skewed toward anti-spike CD8 responses, so virus-specific expansions were likely underestimated and private and CD4 specificities were missed.

The source of this sequence is an adult who was a healthcare worker with PCR-confirmed SARS-CoV-2 infection or an uninfected control (not recorded which). The specimen was whole blood, collected at baseline. The chain couples TRBV5-4 to TRBJ2-7, and 16 bases in between align with TRBD2. The DNA sequence is as follows: TGTGCCAGCAGCCCGGGACTAGCGGGAGGGCCTGGAGAGCAGTACTTC. Its translation is CASSPGLAGGPGEQYF.